One sample yielded the 17 T cell receptor beta chains listed below, sequenced in a study of shared clonotypes between healthy human individuals. Clones were sequenced by immunoSEQ multiplex PCR, and TCRdb holds only the in-frame ones, with some missing. The top ten hold 0.4% to 0.55% of the sample, which has about 1.5 million clones, approximately 98% seen once. Sequences were obtained from naive CD4+ T cells sorted from blood. Sample subset: CD45RA+ positively selected. The receptors come from a man aged 25-45 years in good health.

This chain links TRBV10-3 with TRBJ1-1; 7 nucleotides align to TRBD1. CDR1 and CDR2 (germline): ENHRY, SYGVKD. The V gene end was trimmed by 7 bases and the J gene end by 3 bases; junction bases not matched to a gene: 11. This CDR3 region has 15 residues. This CDR3 reads CAIKGLGQRYTEAFF. In nucleotides, the CDR3 is TGTGCCATCAAGGGCCTGGGACAGCGATACACTGAAGCTTTCTTT.

The rearrangement links TRBV10-3 to TRBJ2-7, with 10 bases matching TRBD1. Germline V gene lookup returns CDR1 ENHRY and CDR2 SYGVKD. With V trimmed by 10 bases and J by 2 bases, 2 bases remained unmatched. The CDR3 covers 12 residues. CDR3 protein: CATGTGAYEQYF. In nucleotides, the CDR3 is TGTGCCACCGGGACAGGGGCCTACGAGCAGTACTTC.

The chain combines TRBV7-9 with TRBJ1-4, with unresolved D. V lost 1 base, J lost 0 bases, and 12 bases lay in between. CDR3 length: 17 residues. Germline V lookup: CDR1 SEHNR, CDR2 FQNEAQ (reference sequence). The DNA of the CDR3 is TGTGCCAGCAGCTTAGTTTTTAGAGGTGCAACTAATGAAAAACTGTTTTTT. Its protein product is CASSLVFRGATNEKLFF.

V gene TRBV28 combines with J gene TRBJ2-2, with unresolved D. The V and J ends lost 5 bases and 4 bases respectively, with 11 bases between them. CDR1 and CDR2 (germline): MDHEN, SYDVKM. The CDR3 consists of 14 residues. The CDR3 reads CASSLGWRTGELFF. In DNA, the CDR3 is TGTGCCAGCAGTCTAGGGTGGCGCACCGGGGAGCTGTTTTTT.

The rearrangement joins TRBV10-3 to TRBJ2-7; 14 nucleotides agree with TRBD2. V lost 8 bases to trimming and J lost 6 bases; unmatched junction nucleotides: 12. The CDR3 has 16 amino acids. Per the germline V gene, CDR1 is ENHRY and CDR2 is SYGVKD. CDR3 sequence: CAIGPTSGRARSEQYF. Written as DNA, the CDR3 is TGTGCCATCGGTCCGACTAGCGGGAGGGCCCGCAGCGAGCAGTACTTC.

The chain uses TRBV5-5 and TRBJ1-1; 9 nucleotides match TRBD1. The CDR3 is 17 amino acids. Germline V gene sequence: CDR1 SGHKS, CDR2 YYEKEE (reference sequence). Losses at the gene ends were 3 bases for V and 3 bases for J; bases not matched to a gene: 12. This CDR3 is CASSYRDRVMLDTEAFF. CDR3 DNA sequence: TGTGCCAGCAGCTACCGGGACAGGGTTATGTTGGACACTGAAGCTTTCTTT.

The chain couples TRBV25-1 to TRBJ2-3, with a weak D call TRBD1 (5 bases). The CDR3 is 14 residues long. Germline loops: CDR1 MGHDK, CDR2 SYGVNS. The V end was cut by 4 bases, the J end by 0 bases, with 8 bases between. CDR3 bases: TGTGCCAGCAGTGCGACAGCGAGCACAGATACGCAGTATTTT. Protein product: CASSATASTDTQYF. The full variable domain, in which reference TRBV25-1 and TRBJ2-3 provide the parts outside the CDR3, is EADIYQTPRYLVIGTGKKITLECSQTMGHDKMYWYQQDPGMELHLIHYSYGVNSTEKGDLSSESTVSRIRTEHFPLTLESARPSHTSQYLCASSATASTDTQYFGPGTRLTVL.

The rearrangement uses TRBV5-1 and TRBJ2-4; 10 bases are a match to TRBD2. With V trimmed by 3 bases and J by 5 bases, 5 bases remained unmatched. The CDR3 is 15 amino acids. Germline V gene sequence: CDR1 SGHRS, CDR2 YFSETQ. The CDR3 sequence is CASSSTGTSENIQYF. In DNA form, the CDR3 reads TGCGCCAGCAGCTCGACAGGGACTAGCGAAAACATTCAGTACTTC.

The rearrangement joins TRBV10-1 to TRBJ2-7; D ambiguous. Trimming left V 6 bases short and J 3 bases short, with 6 bases between. This CDR3 is built from 11 residues. CDR1 is WNHNN and CDR2 is SYGVQD in the germline V gene (reference sequence). In nucleotides, the CDR3 is TGCGCCAGCAGGAAGGTCTACGAGCAGTACTTC. Its translation: CASRKVYEQYF.

V and J are TRBV5-1 and TRBJ2-1; D ambiguous. V gave up 0 bases and J gave up 0 bases, with 10 bases separating them. The CDR3 runs 16 residues. Germline V gene data show CDR1 as SGHRS and CDR2 as YFSETQ. The CDR3 DNA reads as TGCGCCAGCAGCTTGGCCTCAGAGAGCTCCTACAATGAGCAGTTCTTC. Amino acids: CASSLASESSYNEQFF. Supplemented by reference TRBV5-1 and TRBJ2-1, the full variable domain reads KAGVTQTPRYLIKTRGQQVTLSCSPISGHRSVSWYQQTPGQGLQFLFEYFSETQRNKGNFPGRFSGRQFSNSRSEMNVSTLELGDSALYLCASSLASESSYNEQFFGPGTRLTVL.

V is TRBV4-3 and J is TRBJ1-2, with D uncertain. The CDR3 loop spans 14 amino acids. Germline CDR1 reads LGHNA; CDR2 reads YSLEER. Deletions cut 1 base from V and 0 bases from J, with 6 bases between. The CDR3 region has the DNA TGCGCCAGCAGCCAAGCAAACCCTAACTATGGCTACACCTTC. It is translated as CASSQANPNYGYTF.

The chain couples TRBV30 to TRBJ2-1, with 12 bases matching TRBD2. J lost 0 bases, V lost 4 bases, and 7 bases had no gene match. This CDR3 is built from 17 residues. The V gene's germline CDR1 is GTSNPN and CDR2 SVGIG (reference sequence). The CDR3 sequence is CAWITGLAGHSYNEQFF. CDR3 coding DNA: TGTGCCTGGATCACGGGACTAGCGGGCCACTCCTACAATGAGCAGTTCTTC. Based on the CDR3 plus reference TRBV30 and TRBJ2-1, the full variable domain is SQTIHQWPATLVQPVGSPLSLECTVEGTSNPNLYWYRQAAGRGLQLLFYSVGIGQISSEVPQNLSASRPQDRQFILSSKKLLLSDSGFYLCAWITGLAGHSYNEQFFGPGTRLTVL.

The genes are TRBV4-3 and TRBJ2-1; TRBD2 matches 14 bases. Per the germline V gene, CDR1 is LGHNA and CDR2 is YSLEER. V lost 4 bases, J lost 8 bases, and 13 bases stayed unmatched. The CDR3 spans 18 residues. The CDR3 DNA follows: TGCGCCAGCAGCCGCGTGCTGGCGGGACTAGCGGGAGTTGATGAGCAGTTCTTC. Translated, it gives CASSRVLAGLAGVDEQFF.

The rearrangement joins TRBV2 to TRBJ1-4, with a possible D match to TRBD1 (5 bases). The CDR3 contains 14 residues. Germline V gene sequence: CDR1 SNHLY, CDR2 FYNNEI. Trimming left V 3 bases short and J 6 bases short, with 11 bases between. As DNA, the CDR3 is TGTGCCAGCAGTGATGGGGGAGGGTATGAAAAACTGTTTTTT. Protein sequence: CASSDGGGYEKLFF. Supplemented by reference TRBV2 and TRBJ1-4, the full variable domain reads EPEVTQTPSHQVTQMGQEVILRCVPISNHLYFYWYRQILGQKVEFLVSFYNNEISEKSEIFDDQFSVERPDGSNFTLKIRSTKLEDSAMYFCASSDGGGYEKLFFGSGTQLSVL.

The V and J genes are TRBV6-5 and TRBJ2-1, with D possibly being TRBD2 (6 bases). V was trimmed by 8 bases and J by 6 bases, leaving 11 bases between them. Per germline, CDR1 MNHEY and CDR2 SVGAGI. The CDR3 spans 12 residues. This CDR3 reads CASRGDSNEQFF. CDR3 DNA sequence: TGTGCCAGCCGCGGGGATAGCAATGAGCAGTTCTTC.

V gene TRBV30 combines with J gene TRBJ2-3; maybe TRBD1 (5 bases). The CDR3 has 13 amino acids. V was shortened by 4 bases and J by 4 bases, with 12 bases between the two germline ends. Germline loops: CDR1 GTSNPN, CDR2 SVGIG (reference sequence). CDR3 bases: TGTGCCTGGACCAGACGCAGGGCAGATACGCAGTATTTT. Its translation: CAWTRRRADTQYF.

This chain connects TRBV11-2 to TRBJ2-6; 7 nucleotides agree with TRBD1. J gave up 0 bases and V 8 bases, and 13 bases lay outside the gene matches. Per germline, CDR1 SGHAT and CDR2 FQNNGV. The CDR3 sequence is 18 residues long. The CDR3 sequence: CASRSLGQPSSGANVLTF. The CDR3 region has the DNA TGTGCCAGCCGTTCTTTGGGACAGCCTAGCTCTGGGGCCAACGTCCTGACTTTC. Using reference TRBV11-2 and TRBJ2-6 for the parts outside the CDR3, the full variable domain is EAGVAQSPRYKIIEKRQSVAFWCNPISGHATLYWYQQILGQGPKLLIQFQNNGVVDDSQLPKDRFSAERLKGVDSTLKIQPAKLEDSAVYLCASRSLGQPSSGANVLTFGAGSRLTVL.